This T cell receptor (beta chain) appears in the sequencing data of a study of CD8 T cells in ankylosing spondylitis. Quantitative 5'-RACE was performed with molecular barcodes, and it yielded the TCR beta libraries. TCRdb recomputed calls from the 5' RACE reads with MiXCR, one row per CDR3 protein. This table holds approximately 440,000 distinct CDR3 sequences, about 15% found once. CDR3 length equals 17 residues. The germline gives CDR1 LGHDT, CDR2 YNNKEL (reference sequence). The V gene end was trimmed by 5 bases and the J gene end by 3 bases; junction bases not matched to a gene: 13. Whole-study findings and limits: Matched ankylosing spondylitis synovial fluid reportedly contained a significantly enriched population of disease-linked clones. As for the disease-linked clones, they showed a CD8+ phenotype and occurred at relatively low frequencies in peripheral blood. A motif in TCR beta, a set of about 8 highly homologous variants, appeared characteristic of ankylosing spondylitis blood. Previous work reported some of these motif variants in the synovial fluid and blood of reactive arthritis.

This clonotype occurred many times. Its antigen is as yet unknown. V usage is TRBV3-1 and J usage is TRBJ2-4; TRBD1 agrees at 7 bases. The clonotype was recovered from a male donor with ankylosing spondylitis. The specimen was blood, either unsorted or a sorted T cell fraction (not recorded which). The DNA of the CDR3 is TGTGCCAGCAGCTCTATAATGACAGGGCTAGGCAAAAACATTCAGTACTTC. The encoded protein is CASSSIMTGLGKNIQYF.